The text below deals with one TCR beta chain. Its antigen is not identified. Losses at the gene ends were 5 bases for V and 2 bases for J; bases not matched to a gene: 5. Germline V lookup: CDR1 MNHGY, CDR2 SAAAGT. The CDR3 sequence is 14 residues long. Naive CD8 cells lacked CD45RO, underwent positive selection for CCR7 and left out terminally differentiated effector memory CD45RA+ cells. The data were obtained in a study of shared clonotypes between healthy human individuals. Overall study context: Participating donors consisted of two women and three men aged 18 to 49. Findings and caveats of the study: In four donors, about 5% of naive CD4 clonotypes appeared in common.

Per sorted-subset replicate PCR, input was 200 to 250 ng DNA, representing tens of thousands of T cell genomes. The protocol was immunoSEQ multiplex PCR, while the TCRdb copy is restricted to in-frame clones and leaves out a portion. The sample records more than 550,000 clones, around 90% being singletons. Sequencing was performed on naive CD8+ T cells sorted from blood. The V gene is TRBV6-8, the J gene TRBJ1-2; 7 bases map to TRBD1. This TCR was recovered from a man aged 25-45 years in good health. The CDR3 is CASSLDRRNYGYTF. CDR3 coding DNA: TGTGCCAGCAGTCTGGACAGGCGAAACTATGGCTACACCTTC.